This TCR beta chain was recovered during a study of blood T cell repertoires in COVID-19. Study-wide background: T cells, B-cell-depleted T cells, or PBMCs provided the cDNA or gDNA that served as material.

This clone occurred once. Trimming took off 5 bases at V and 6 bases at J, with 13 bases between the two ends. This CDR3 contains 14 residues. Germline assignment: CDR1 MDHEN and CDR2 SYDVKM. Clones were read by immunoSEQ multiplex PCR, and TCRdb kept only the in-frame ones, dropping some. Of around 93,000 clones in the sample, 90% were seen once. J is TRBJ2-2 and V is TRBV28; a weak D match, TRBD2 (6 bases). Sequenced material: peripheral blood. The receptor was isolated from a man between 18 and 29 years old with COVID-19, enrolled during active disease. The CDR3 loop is CASSPRDIAGELFF. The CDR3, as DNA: TGTGCCAGCAGTCCGCGGGATATCGCCGGGGAGCTGTTTTTT.